These T cell receptor beta chains were read from a single sample in a study of control samples from healthy donors and cancer patients. Some clones are missing from TCRdb's copy, which holds only in-frame ones; the method was immunoSEQ multiplex PCR. The sample lists about 94,000 clones; approximately 90% were seen once. The sequenced sample was blood. These TCRs come from a woman aged 18-29 years in good health. CDR3s include the opening cysteine and the closing phenylalanine or tryptophan. The D gene is left open where the match is weak. Not all rows give a size; the values are once, few, many and, for expanded clones, a class.

V gene	J gene	clone size	D gene	CDR3 DNA	CDR3 protein
TRBV29-1	TRBJ2-2	.	.	TGCAGCGTATCTCAGAACACCGGGGAGCTGTTTTTT	CSVSQNTGELFF
TRBV11-3	TRBJ2-5	.	TRBD2	TGTGCCAGCAGCAAGACTAGCGGAGAGACCCAGTACTTC	CASSKTSGETQYF
TRBV11-2	TRBJ1-2	.	TRBD1	TGTGCCAGCAGCCCCAACCTACAGGGGGGCTACACCTTC	CASSPNLQGGYTF
TRBV7-8	TRBJ1-5	.	.	TGTGCCAGCAGCTTAGGGGTTATCGGCAATCAGCCCCAGCATTTT	CASSLGVIGNQPQHF
TRBV5-1	TRBJ2-1	.	TRBD2	TGCGCCAGCAGCGATAGCGGGGATACGAGCTCCTACAATGAGCAGTTCTTC	CASSDSGDTSSYNEQFF
TRBV11-3	TRBJ2-2	.	.	TGTGCCAGCAGCTCTACCACATTCACCGGGGAGCTGTTTTTT	CASSSTTFTGELFF
TRBV20-1	TRBJ1-2	.	.	TGCGGGTCACAGGGTGACTATGGCTACACCTTC	CGSQGDYGYTF
TRBV24-1	TRBJ1-5	.	.	TGTGCCACCAGTGATGGCTCAGATCAGCCCCAGCATTTT	CATSDGSDQPQHF
TRBV6-1	TRBJ1-4	once	.	TGTGCCAGCAGTGAACGTTTCGGGAAACTGTTTTTT	CASSERFGKLFF
TRBV11-2	TRBJ1-4	.	TRBD1	TGTGCCAGCAGCTTTTCGGGACAGGGATACGAAAAACTGTTTTTT	CASSFSGQGYEKLFF
TRBV6-5	TRBJ1-2	.	TRBD1	TGTGCCAGCAGCCCGGAGGGACAGGCACCCTATGGCTACACCTTC	CASSPEGQAPYGYTF
TRBV5-4	TRBJ2-2	.	.	TGTGCCAGCAGCTTGGCCACCGGGGAGCTGTTTTTT	CASSLATGELFF
TRBV7-3	TRBJ1-6	.	.	TGTGCCAGCAGCTTAGGGTTAAGAGGTTTCGATTCACCCCTCCACTTT	CASSLGLRGFDSPLHF
TRBV11-2	TRBJ2-7	.	.	TGTGCCAGCAGCTTGCCATCAGGGATTCCCGTAACCTACGAGCAGTACTTC	CASSLPSGIPVTYEQYF
TRBV7-9	TRBJ1-3	.	TRBD1	TGTGCCAGCAGCTTAACTTTTATGGGACAGAGAAACACCATATATTTT	CASSLTFMGQRNTIYF
TRBV6-1	TRBJ1-2	.	.	TGTGCCAGCAGTGAAGCGACGGGCCCTAACTATGGCTACACCTTC	CASSEATGPNYGYTF
TRBV4-1	TRBJ1-1	.	TRBD1	TGCGCCAGCAGCCAAGCACAGGGGTTACACACTGAAGCTTTCTTT	CASSQAQGLHTEAFF
TRBV13	TRBJ2-3	.	TRBD2	TGTGCCAGCAGCCCCCCCGGGGGGGCGACAGATACGCAGTATTTT	CASSPPGGATDTQYF
TRBV4-1	TRBJ2-5	.	TRBD2	TGCGCCAGCAGCCCGACTAGCGGGGGAGAGACCCAGTACTTC	CASSPTSGGETQYF
TRBV6-2/TRBV6-3	TRBJ2-2	.	.	TGTGCCAGCAGTTACTCTTTCCGCGGGGAGCTGTTTTTT	CASSYSFRGELFF
TRBV19	TRBJ1-2	.	.	TGTGCCAGTAGTATAGATAAGGGGAGAAGCTATGGCTACACCTTC	CASSIDKGRSYGYTF
TRBV6-5	TRBJ2-7	.	.	TGTGCCAGCAGAGGAATAGGGGTCTACGAGCAGTACTTC	CASRGIGVYEQYF
TRBV6-1	TRBJ2-7	.	.	TGTGCCAGCAGTGAAGGGCACGGCTCCTACGAGCAGTACTTC	CASSEGHGSYEQYF
TRBV15	TRBJ2-5	.	.	TGTGCCACCAGCAGAAGGGGGTCTGAAGAGACCCAGTACTTC	CATSRRGSEETQYF
TRBV7-9	TRBJ2-1	.	.	TGTGCCAGCAGCTCGAATCCGGGACTCGCGACGGATGAGCAGTTCTTC	CASSSNPGLATDEQFF
TRBV19	TRBJ2-1	.	.	TGTGCCAGTAGTGCAGATCAAGGCCCACGGCGTGAGCAGTTCTTC	CASSADQGPRREQFF
TRBV9	TRBJ1-1	.	TRBD1	TGTGCCAGCAGCTCGACAGGGCCCGAAGCTTTCTTT	CASSSTGPEAFF
TRBV19	TRBJ2-7	.	.	TGTGCCAGTAGTATCGCAAGACTAGGCTACAAGCAGTACTTC	CASSIARLGYKQYF
TRBV24-1	TRBJ2-2	.	.	TGTGCCACCAGTGATTATAAGGGGGGTCCCGGGGAGCTGTTTTTT	CATSDYKGGPGELFF
TRBV13	TRBJ1-1	.	.	TGTGCCAGCAGCCTGGGAGCTGAAGCTTTCTTT	CASSLGAEAFF
TRBV11-2	TRBJ2-7	.	.	TGTGCCAGCACTGTTGGGAGCCCCTACGAGCAGTACTTC	CASTVGSPYEQYF
TRBV27	TRBJ2-3	.	.	TGTGCCAGCAGTTTATTTTGGGGTGCCGGCGGTTCGCAGTATTTT	CASSLFWGAGGSQYF
TRBV3-1/TRBV3-2	TRBJ1-2	once	.	TGTGCCAGCAGCCAAGATTTAAGTAACGGACTCTATGGCTACACCTTC	CASSQDLSNGLYGYTF
TRBV19	TRBJ2-5	.	TRBD1	TGTGCCAGTAGTCTTGGGGACAGTCGAAGGACCCAGTACTTC	CASSLGDSRRTQYF
TRBV7-9	TRBJ2-7	.	.	TGTGCCAGCAGCGGTACCGGGACTCACTACGAGCAGTACTTC	CASSGTGTHYEQYF
TRBV7-2	TRBJ1-5	.	TRBD1	TGTGCCAGCAGCTTGTTTGGACAGGCCAATCAGCCCCAGCATTTT	CASSLFGQANQPQHF
TRBV6-5	TRBJ1-4	.	.	TGTGCCAGCCGATCTTTTGGGTCTGGAGAAAAACTGTTTTTT	CASRSFGSGEKLFF
TRBV10-1	TRBJ1-5	.	.	TGCGCCAGCGACACCCCCCAGGGAACTCAGCCCCAGCATTTT	CASDTPQGTQPQHF
TRBV11-2	TRBJ2-7	.	TRBD2	TGTGCCAGCAGCTTAGCACTAGCGGGGTCCTACGAGCAGTACTTC	CASSLALAGSYEQYF
TRBV2	TRBJ1-5	.	.	TGTGCCAGCAGTGACAGAGGGTCGGGCAATCAGCCCCAGCATTTT	CASSDRGSGNQPQHF